Each of the 6 T cell receptor beta chains below was sequenced from the same sample in a study of CD8 T cells in Susac syndrome. RNA was extracted with the RNeasy kit, and a quantity of 0.5 to 1 ug was reverse transcribed using random hexamers. MiXCR, run by TCRdb on the immunoSEQ multiplex PCR reads, gives a single entry per CDR3 protein. The data show around 130,000 distinct CDR3 sequences, around 90% seen once. Source material: CD8+ T cells from PBMCs. All receptors derive from a human donor with multiple sclerosis.

This clonotype came up once. This chain connects TRBV2 to TRBJ1-2, with D perhaps TRBD1 (5 bases). The CDR3 has 10 residues. CDR1 is SNHLY and CDR2 is FYNNEI in the germline V gene. Trimming removed 4 bases at V and 10 bases at J, with 7 bases between. This CDR3 reads CASSGGVYTF. The CDR3, as DNA: TGTGCCAGCAGTGGAGGGGTCTACACCTTC.

The chain links TRBV19 to TRBJ2-2; 10 bases map to TRBD2. The CDR3 is 13 residues long. Germline lookup yields CDR1 LNHDA and CDR2 SQIVND (reference sequence). Unmatched junction bases numbered 5, after V lost 10 bases and J lost 6 bases. The CDR3 loop is CATPGLASGELFF. The CDR3, as DNA: TGTGCCACCCCGGGACTAGCGTCCGGGGAGCTGTTTTTT.

The gene calls are TRBV6-2 or TRBV6-3 and TRBJ1-1; a possible D gene is TRBD1 (5 bases). Trimming cost V 0 bases and J 1 base, with 30 bases left between them. This CDR3 has 22 amino acids. Germline loops: CDR1 MNHEY, CDR2 SVGEGT. CDR3 sequence: CASSYSSSTENGGARRNTEAFF. The DNA of the CDR3 is TGTGCCAGCAGTTACTCGAGTAGTACGGAGAACGGCGGGGCTCGTCGGAACACTGAAGCTTTCTTT.

V is TRBV6-1 and J is TRBJ1-3; no reliable D call. From germline, CDR1 is MNHNS and CDR2 SASEGT. The V gene lost 10 bases and the J gene lost 0 bases, with 13 bases spanning the gap. This CDR3 region has 14 residues. CDR3 residues: CAIEDSSSGNTIYF. CDR3 DNA sequence: TGTGCCATCGAGGATTCATCCTCTGGAAACACCATATATTTT.

This clonotype was found once. The chain recombines TRBV30 with TRBJ1-1; D remains unclear. This CDR3 contains 12 residues. Germline CDR1 reads GTSNPN; CDR2 reads SVGIG (reference sequence). Trimming removed 7 bases from V and 0 bases from J, with 9 bases in between. Here the CDR3 reads CAYKPVNTEAFF. The CDR3 coding sequence is TGTGCCTATAAACCGGTGAACACTGAAGCTTTCTTT.

The chain couples TRBV2 to TRBJ2-1; D possibly corresponds to TRBD2 (5 bases). The V gene's germline CDR1 is SNHLY and CDR2 FYNNEI. Trimming pared 3 bases from V and 0 bases from J, leaving 12 bases between. The CDR3 runs to 16 residues. The CDR3 bases are TGTGCCAGCAGTGACGAGGGCGGAGGCTCCTACAATGAGCAGTTCTTC. As protein: CASSDEGGGSYNEQFF.